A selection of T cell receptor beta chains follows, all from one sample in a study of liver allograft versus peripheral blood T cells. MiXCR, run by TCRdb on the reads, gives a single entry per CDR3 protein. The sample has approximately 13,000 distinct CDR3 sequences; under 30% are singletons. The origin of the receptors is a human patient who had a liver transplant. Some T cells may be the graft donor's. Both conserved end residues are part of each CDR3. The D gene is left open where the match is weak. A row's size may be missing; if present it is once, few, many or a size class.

CDR3aa: CASSLGRDPVIRAFF
CDR3nt: TGTGCCAGCAGTCTCGGCAGGGACCCGGTGATCAGGGCTTTCTTT
v_gene: TRBV12-3/TRBV12-4
abundance: few
j_gene: TRBJ1-1
d_gene: -

CDR3aa: CASNPRDRGIDTEAFF
CDR3nt: TGTGCCAGCAACCCCCGGGACAGGGGAATCGACACTGAAGCTTTCTTT
v_gene: TRBV19
abundance: many
j_gene: TRBJ1-1
d_gene: TRBD1

CDR3aa: CASSLGGGTEAFF
CDR3nt: TGTGCCAGCAGCTTAGGGGGTGGGACTGAAGCTTTCTTT
v_gene: TRBV7-9
abundance: -
j_gene: TRBJ1-1
d_gene: -

CDR3aa: CSASGGSGYVGEQYF
CDR3nt: TGCAGTGCTAGCGGCGGGAGTGGTTACGTCGGCGAGCAGTACTTC
v_gene: TRBV20-1
abundance: -
j_gene: TRBJ2-7
d_gene: TRBD2

CDR3aa: CASSIRVTNTEAFF
CDR3nt: TGTGCCAGTAGTATAAGGGTCACGAACACTGAAGCTTTCTTT
v_gene: TRBV19
abundance: medium-sized
j_gene: TRBJ1-1
d_gene: -

CDR3aa: CASSEGVGLNTEAFF
CDR3nt: TGTGCCAGCAGCGAAGGGGTAGGCTTGAACACTGAAGCTTTCTTT
v_gene: TRBV6-1
abundance: many
j_gene: TRBJ1-1
d_gene: -

CDR3aa: CASSDPGGSGVSPLHF
CDR3nt: TGTGCCAGCAGTGACCCGGGTGGATCGGGGGTTTCACCCCTCCACTTT
v_gene: TRBV6-2/TRBV6-3
abundance: -
j_gene: TRBJ1-6
d_gene: -

CDR3aa: CASSSRGPLGQPQHF
CDR3nt: TGTGCCAGCAGTTCCAGGGGGCCGTTAGGTCAGCCCCAGCATTTT
v_gene: TRBV6-5
abundance: many
j_gene: TRBJ1-5
d_gene: TRBD1

CDR3aa: CASSQGSGVRPYF
CDR3nt: TGTGCCAGCAGCCAAGGGTCGGGAGTCCGTCCGTATTTT
v_gene: TRBV14
abundance: few
j_gene: TRBJ2-3
d_gene: -

CDR3aa: CASRGRGIYEQYF
CDR3nt: TGTGCCAGTAGAGGAAGGGGGATTTACGAGCAGTACTTC
v_gene: TRBV19
abundance: -
j_gene: TRBJ2-7
d_gene: -

CDR3aa: CASSQTGRNSPLHF
CDR3nt: TGTGCCAGTAGTCAGACAGGGCGCAATTCACCCCTCCACTTT
v_gene: TRBV19
abundance: medium-sized
j_gene: TRBJ1-6
d_gene: TRBD1

CDR3aa: CASSESRSTDLNTEAFF
CDR3nt: TGCGCCAGCAGTGAGTCGAGATCAACAGACCTGAACACTGAAGCTTTCTTT
v_gene: TRBV6-1
abundance: few
j_gene: TRBJ1-1
d_gene: -

CDR3aa: CATVGPPGQPWGLHF
CDR3nt: TGTGCCACCGTCGGTCCCCCGGGACAGCCTTGGGGCCTCCACTTT
v_gene: TRBV24-1
abundance: medium-sized
j_gene: TRBJ1-6
d_gene: TRBD1

CDR3aa: CASSARAEQYF
CDR3nt: TGTGCCAGCAGTGCTCGGGCTGAGCAGTACTTC
v_gene: TRBV6-1
abundance: medium-sized
j_gene: TRBJ2-7
d_gene: -

CDR3aa: CASFRGDRGHGYTF
CDR3nt: TGTGCCAGCTTTAGGGGTGACAGGGGGCATGGCTACACCTTC
v_gene: TRBV6-1
abundance: medium-sized
j_gene: TRBJ1-2
d_gene: TRBD1

CDR3aa: CASSAETGNQPQHF
CDR3nt: TGTGCCAGCTCAGCCGAGACAGGGAATCAGCCCCAGCATTTT
v_gene: TRBV18
abundance: -
j_gene: TRBJ1-5
d_gene: TRBD1

CDR3aa: CASSFDPMGEQFF
CDR3nt: TGTGCCAGCAGTTTCGACCCCATGGGTGAGCAGTTCTTC
v_gene: TRBV12-3/TRBV12-4
abundance: -
j_gene: TRBJ2-1
d_gene: -

CDR3aa: CASSQSGGSGYTF
CDR3nt: TGTGCCAGCAGCCAATCAGGTGGCAGTGGCTACACCTTC
v_gene: TRBV3-1
abundance: -
j_gene: TRBJ1-2
d_gene: -

CDR3aa: CSASGGGEETQYF
CDR3nt: TGCAGTGCTAGCGGGGGGGGTGAAGAGACCCAGTACTTC
v_gene: TRBV20-1
abundance: few
j_gene: TRBJ2-5
d_gene: TRBD2

CDR3aa: CASSYSTGQGSTGELFF
CDR3nt: TGTGCCAGCAGTTACTCGACGGGACAGGGTAGCACCGGGGAGCTGTTTTTT
v_gene: TRBV6-5
abundance: many
j_gene: TRBJ2-2
d_gene: TRBD1

CDR3aa: CASSLVGAAALSNYGYTF
CDR3nt: TGTGCCAGCAGCTTGGTGGGTGCCGCCGCGTTGTCTAACTATGGCTACACCTTC
v_gene: TRBV5-6
abundance: medium-sized
j_gene: TRBJ1-2
d_gene: -

CDR3aa: CASSWLAEQFF
CDR3nt: TGTGCCAGTAGTTGGCTGGCCGAGCAGTTCTTC
v_gene: TRBV19
abundance: many
j_gene: TRBJ2-1
d_gene: -

CDR3aa: CATSDRPNTGELFF
CDR3nt: TGTGCCACCAGTGACCGGCCGAACACCGGGGAGCTGTTTTTT
v_gene: TRBV15
abundance: -
j_gene: TRBJ2-2
d_gene: -

CDR3aa: CSAYAGETQYF
CDR3nt: TGCAGTGCTTACGCCGGGGAGACCCAGTACTTC
v_gene: TRBV20-1
abundance: -
j_gene: TRBJ2-5
d_gene: -

CDR3aa: CASSIGRVGLAGPYEQYF
CDR3nt: TGTGCCAGTAGTATCGGAAGGGTAGGGCTAGCGGGGCCCTACGAGCAGTACTTC
v_gene: TRBV19
abundance: many
j_gene: TRBJ2-7
d_gene: TRBD2

CDR3aa: CASSYRTSGNYNSPLHF
CDR3nt: TGTGCCAGCAGTTACCGGACGTCTGGCAACTATAATTCACCCCTCCACTTT
v_gene: TRBV6-6
abundance: medium-sized
j_gene: TRBJ1-6
d_gene: -